Below, one T cell receptor beta chain is given with its context. Antigen specificity is unknown. The data were taken from a study of cytomegalovirus exposure and HLA in healthy donors. Findings of the study overall: In a later analysis, HLA-associated beta chains showed higher expansion and lower generation probabilities than comparable chains. The investigators catalogued 150 to 200 TCR beta chains as cytomegalovirus-associated.

Primers: 60 Vbeta forward and 13 Jbeta reverse. Clones were read by immunoSEQ multiplex PCR, and TCRdb kept only the in-frame ones, dropping some. This table holds about 120,000 clones. These donors, healthy bone marrow donors, were studied. Germline CDR1 MDHEN, CDR2 SYDVKM. V lost 6 bases, J lost 1 base, and 9 bases lay in between. This CDR3 is 13 amino acids long. The gene calls are TRBV28 and TRBJ1-1, with D tentatively TRBD1 (6 bases). This receptor was obtained from a woman aged 40-49 years in good health and CMV-seropositive. What was sequenced was PBMCs. The CDR3 coding sequence is TGTGCCAGCAGATGGACAGCGAACACTGAAGCTTTCTTT. This sequence encodes CASRWTANTEAFF.